This entry describes one T cell receptor (beta chain). This specimen belongs to a study of T cell changes during pregnancy in multiple sclerosis. Germline V CDR1 and CDR2: SGHTA, FQGNSA. The CDR3 totals 15 residues. With 3 bases removed from V and 2 bases from J, the gap between germline ends came to 14 bases. Here immunoSEQ multiplex PCR was the method, and the copy in TCRdb shows in-frame clones only, minus some. The sample has around 40,000 clones; 91% are singletons. The clonotype was recovered from a female donor with multiple sclerosis, enrolled in a pregnancy study. The input for sequencing was CD8+ T cells from peripheral blood mononuclear cells, taken in the second trimester of pregnancy. The rearrangement joins TRBV7-2 to TRBJ2-7; D may be TRBD1 (6 bases). CDR3: CASSFVRDKPYEQYF. DNA of the CDR3: TGTGCCAGCAGCTTCGTGAGGGACAAACCCTACGAGCAGTACTTC.